This is a list of T cell receptor beta chains from one sample in a study of blood T cell repertoires in COVID-19. Sequenced by immunoSEQ multiplex PCR; TCRdb stores in-frame clones only, minus some. The sample shows some 97,000 clones, 85% of them seen only once. The sample comprised peripheral blood. The receptors come from a man over 45 with active or convalescent COVID-19. Both conserved end residues are part of each CDR3. The D gene is left open where the match is weak. The size field is filled for only some rows; it gives once, few, many or a size class.

D gene	V gene	clone size	J gene	CDR3 DNA	CDR3 protein
TRBD1	TRBV5-1	.	TRBJ1-4	TGCGCCAGCAGCTTAATGGGACAGGGGGGCGGTGAAAAACTGTTTTTT	CASSLMGQGGGEKLFF
.	TRBV19	.	TRBJ1-5	TGTGCCAGTAGTATCGGAGGGGGGGTGGATCAGCCCCAGCATTTT	CASSIGGGVDQPQHF
.	TRBV27	.	TRBJ1-4	TGTGCCAGCTCGCGCCGCCCTACTAATGAAAAACTGTTTTTT	CASSRRPTNEKLFF
.	TRBV12-3/TRBV12-4	.	TRBJ1-5	TGTGCCAGCAGCAACAGGGCTCAGCCCCAGCATTTT	CASSNRAQPQHF
TRBD1	TRBV2	once	TRBJ1-1	TGTGCCAGCAGAGGGACAGCCATGAACACTGAAGCTTTCTTT	CASRGTAMNTEAFF
.	TRBV18	.	TRBJ1-1	TGTGCCAGCTCAAATAACCAGGTGAACACTGAAGCTTTCTTT	CASSNNQVNTEAFF
TRBD1	TRBV29-1	few	TRBJ2-7	TGCAGCGTTTTCGTCGGACAGGGAAACTACGAGCAGTACTTC	CSVFVGQGNYEQYF
.	TRBV7-2	.	TRBJ1-5	TGTGCCAGCAGCACCAGGGTCTATCAGCCCCAGCATTTT	CASSTRVYQPQHF
.	TRBV6-2/TRBV6-3	.	TRBJ1-2	TGTGCCAGCAGTGGGGACAAGAACTATGGCTACACCTTC	CASSGDKNYGYTF
.	TRBV7-9	.	TRBJ2-1	TGTGCCAGCAGCTTTCCCCGGATGAGGTATGAGCAGTTCTTC	CASSFPRMRYEQFF
TRBD1	TRBV3-1/TRBV3-2	.	TRBJ2-1	TGTGCCAGCAGCCCCCAGGGGGCTAGGGAATACAATGAGCAGTTCTTC	CASSPQGAREYNEQFF
.	TRBV9	.	TRBJ2-1	TGTGCCAGCAGCGTAGATCTGAATGAGCAGTTCTTC	CASSVDLNEQFF
TRBD2	TRBV29-1	.	TRBJ2-7	TGCAGCGCAACCGGAAGTACTAGCGGGGTCTACGAGCAGTACTTC	CSATGSTSGVYEQYF
.	TRBV24-1	.	TRBJ2-3	TGTGCCACCAGTGACCGTACAGCTAAACGCACAGATACGCAGTATTTT	CATSDRTAKRTDTQYF
.	TRBV9	few	TRBJ2-2	TGTGCCAGCAGCGTAGATGCGGGTCGAGACACCGGGGAGCTGTTTTTT	CASSVDAGRDTGELFF
.	TRBV28	.	TRBJ2-3	TGTGCCAGCAGTTTACCCTATAGCACAGATACGCAGTATTTT	CASSLPYSTDTQYF
TRBD2	TRBV6-1	.	TRBJ2-5	TGTGCCAGCAGTGAGGGAGGGTTCGGAGAGACCCAGTACTTC	CASSEGGFGETQYF
.	TRBV24-1	.	TRBJ1-5	TGTGCCACCAGTGATCCGGGGACGGACAGCGATCAGCCCCAGCATTTT	CATSDPGTDSDQPQHF
TRBD1	TRBV7-8	.	TRBJ2-7	TGTGCCAGCAGCTTAGAGGGCCTTAGGACAGGGGACGAGCAGTACTTC	CASSLEGLRTGDEQYF
.	TRBV4-1	.	TRBJ1-1	TGCGCCAGCAGCCAAGAGCACCCAGGGGACACTGAAGCTTTCTTT	CASSQEHPGDTEAFF
.	TRBV29-1	.	TRBJ1-1	TGCAGCGTTACAGGGAACACTGAAGCTTTCTTT	CSVTGNTEAFF
TRBD1	TRBV3-1/TRBV3-2	.	TRBJ2-2	TGTGCCAGCAGCCGTATGCCGGGACAGTACACCGGGGAGCTGTTTTTT	CASSRMPGQYTGELFF
.	TRBV6-5	.	TRBJ2-1	TGTGCCACCCTAAGGGGGGAGGGCCCTTATGAGCAGTTCTTC	CATLRGEGPYEQFF
TRBD2	TRBV15	few	TRBJ2-3	TGTGCCACCAGCAGAGATTCGGGAGGGGTCTGGGGGGATACGCAGTATTTT	CATSRDSGGVWGDTQYF
TRBD1	TRBV15	.	TRBJ2-3	TGTGCCACCAAACAGGGGTTTGGCACAGATACGCAGTATTTT	CATKQGFGTDTQYF
.	TRBV7-3	.	TRBJ2-1	TGTGCCAGCAGCGACTTCGATTTTGGCGGAAATGAGCAGTTCTTC	CASSDFDFGGNEQFF
TRBD1	TRBV6-1	.	TRBJ1-6	TGTGCCAGCAGTGCTCCCCCCGGGACAGGGGATTCACCCCTCCACTTT	CASSAPPGTGDSPLHF
TRBD1	TRBV25-1	once	TRBJ1-4	TGTGCCAGCAGTGAGACCCAGGGGGCGACTAATGAAAAACTGTTTTTT	CASSETQGATNEKLFF
.	TRBV11-3	.	TRBJ2-1	TGTGCCAGCAGCCACCGAACCCCCGGGGGTGAGCAGTTCTTC	CASSHRTPGGEQFF
TRBD2	TRBV6-2/TRBV6-3	.	TRBJ2-7	TGTGCCAGCAGTAACCCGGGACTAGCAGTAACCTACGAGCAGTACTTC	CASSNPGLAVTYEQYF
.	TRBV21-1	.	TRBJ2-1	TGTGCCAGCAGGGGGAGGTGGGGCGTTGAGCAGTTCTTC	CASRGRWGVEQFF
.	TRBV7-9	.	TRBJ1-6	TGTGCCAGCAGCCCCTCCCTTGCAGGGATGAAGTCACCCCTCCACTTT	CASSPSLAGMKSPLHF
TRBD1	TRBV7-6	.	TRBJ1-5	TGTGCCAGCAGCACCACGGGACAGCCCAATCAGCCCCAGCATTTT	CASSTTGQPNQPQHF
.	TRBV5-1	.	TRBJ1-1	TGCGCCAGCAAAGAGCGGAACCGCGGGAACACTGAAGCTTTCTTT	CASKERNRGNTEAFF
TRBD2	TRBV7-2	.	TRBJ2-1	TGTGCCAGCAGCGTGGCAGGCGCTAGCGGGAGGAGTGGTCACAATGAGCAGTTCTTC	CASSVAGASGRSGHNEQFF
.	TRBV12-3/TRBV12-4	.	TRBJ2-2	TGTGCCAGCAGCGCGCGGAACACCGGGGAGCTGTTTTTT	CASSARNTGELFF
.	TRBV3-1/TRBV3-2	.	TRBJ2-1	TGTGCCAGCAGCCAAGCGGATGAGCAGTTCTTC	CASSQADEQFF
.	TRBV3-1/TRBV3-2	.	TRBJ1-1	TGTGCCAGCAGCTCAACCGGTAGTAACACTGAAGCTTTCTTT	CASSSTGSNTEAFF
TRBD1	TRBV19	.	TRBJ1-1	TGTGCCAGTAGTATAGAGGCTCGGACAGGGAACACTGAAGCTTTCTTT	CASSIEARTGNTEAFF
.	TRBV25-1	.	TRBJ2-3	TGTGCCAGCAGTGCGCTAGTCGCAGAGAACACAGATACGCAGTATTTT	CASSALVAENTDTQYF
.	TRBV11-2	.	TRBJ2-7	TGTGCCAGCAGCTTAGCGCCCCAGGGGTTGGCCGAGCAGTACTTC	CASSLAPQGLAEQYF
.	TRBV15	.	TRBJ1-5	TGTGCCACCAGCAGAGATCGGGGACAGCCCCAGCATTTT	CATSRDRGQPQHF
TRBD1	TRBV7-2	.	TRBJ2-1	TGTGCCAGCAGCTTCAGACAGGGCTCCTACAATGAGCAGTTCTTC	CASSFRQGSYNEQFF
TRBD1	TRBV10-3	once	TRBJ2-2	TGTGCCATCAGTGAGTCGTCGACAGGGAGAACCGGGGAGCTGTTTTTT	CAISESSTGRTGELFF
.	TRBV28	.	TRBJ1-2	TGTGCCAGCGGGGTGGGAAGGGGTTACGATGGCTACACCTTC	CASGVGRGYDGYTF
TRBD1	TRBV2	.	TRBJ1-1	TGTGCCACCAGCAGAGACAGGGCTTCTGTTACTATGAACACTGAAGCTTTCTTT	CATSRDRASVTMNTEAFF
TRBD1	TRBV11-3	.	TRBJ2-7	TGTGCCAGCAGACCAGGGGGCACCTACGAGCAGTACTTC	CASRPGGTYEQYF
.	TRBV1	.	TRBJ1-4	TGCACCAGCAGCCAAGAAGAGGGGGGGGTAACTAATGAAAAACTGTTTTTT	CTSSQEEGGVTNEKLFF
TRBD1	TRBV6-1	.	TRBJ1-3	TGTGCCAGCAGTGAAGTACTCAGGGGGAACACCATATATTTT	CASSEVLRGNTIYF
TRBD1	TRBV19	once	TRBJ2-5	TGTGCCGTGGCACAGGGGCCTCAAGAGACCCAGTACTTC	CAVAQGPQETQYF
.	TRBV10-3	.	TRBJ1-6	TGTGCCATCAGTGACCCTTGGGGGGATTCACCCCTCCACTTT	CAISDPWGDSPLHF
TRBD2	TRBV24-1	.	TRBJ2-5	TGTGCCACCGGAGCTAGCGGAACTGGAGGGGAGACCCAGTACTTC	CATGASGTGGETQYF